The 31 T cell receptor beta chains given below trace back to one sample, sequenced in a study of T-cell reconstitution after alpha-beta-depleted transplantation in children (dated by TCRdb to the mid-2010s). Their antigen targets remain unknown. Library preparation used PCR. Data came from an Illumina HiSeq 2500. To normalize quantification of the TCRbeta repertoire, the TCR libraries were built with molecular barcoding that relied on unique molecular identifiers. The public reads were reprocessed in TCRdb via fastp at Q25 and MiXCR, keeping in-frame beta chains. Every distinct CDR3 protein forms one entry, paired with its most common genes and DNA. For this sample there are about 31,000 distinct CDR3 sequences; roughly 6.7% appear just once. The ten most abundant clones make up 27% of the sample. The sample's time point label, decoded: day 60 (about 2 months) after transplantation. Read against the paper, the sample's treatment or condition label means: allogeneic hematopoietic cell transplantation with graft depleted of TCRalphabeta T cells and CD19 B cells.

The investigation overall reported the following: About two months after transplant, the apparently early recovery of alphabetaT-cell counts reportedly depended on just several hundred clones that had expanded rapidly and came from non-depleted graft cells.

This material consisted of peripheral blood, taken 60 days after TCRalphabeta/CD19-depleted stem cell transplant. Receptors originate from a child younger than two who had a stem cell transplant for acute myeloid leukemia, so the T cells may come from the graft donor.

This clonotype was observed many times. The CDR3 DNA reads TGCAGTGCCCACCGGCAAGGGACTAATGAAAAACTGTTTTTT. Amino acids: CSAHRQGTNEKLFF. The V call is TRBV20-1, the J call TRBJ1-4; D unresolved. This CDR3 comprises 14 residues. Germline CDR1 is DFQATT and CDR2 is SNEGSKA (reference sequence). V was trimmed by 6 bases and J by 2 bases, leaving 13 bases between them.

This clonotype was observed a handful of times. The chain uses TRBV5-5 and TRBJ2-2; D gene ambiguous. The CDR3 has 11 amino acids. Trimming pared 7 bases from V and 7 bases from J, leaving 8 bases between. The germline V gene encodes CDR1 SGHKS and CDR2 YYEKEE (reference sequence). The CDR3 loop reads CASYKGGELFF. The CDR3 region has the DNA TGTGCCAGCTATAAGGGCGGGGAGCTGTTTTTT.

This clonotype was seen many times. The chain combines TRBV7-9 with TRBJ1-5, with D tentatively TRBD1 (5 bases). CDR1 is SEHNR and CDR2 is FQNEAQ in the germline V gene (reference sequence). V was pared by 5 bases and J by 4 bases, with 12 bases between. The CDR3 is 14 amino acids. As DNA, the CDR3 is TGTGCCAGCAGCGGGACGGGAGGGAATCAGCCCCAGCATTTT. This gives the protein CASSGTGGNQPQHF.

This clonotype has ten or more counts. The CDR3 nucleotides are TGCAGCGTCAATGGACACCGAGGGAAAAACGAGCAGTACTTC. Translation gives CSVNGHRGKNEQYF. The chain has TRBV29-1 and TRBJ2-7, with D perhaps being TRBD1 or TRBD2 (5 bases each). This CDR3 comprises 14 residues. Trimming left V 6 bases short and J 5 bases short, with 20 bases between. CDR1 is SQVTM, CDR2 ANQGSEA, per germline.

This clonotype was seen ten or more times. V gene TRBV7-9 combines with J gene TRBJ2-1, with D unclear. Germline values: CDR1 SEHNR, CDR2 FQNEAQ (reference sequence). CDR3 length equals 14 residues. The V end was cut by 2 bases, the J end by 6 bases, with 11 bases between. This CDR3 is CASSLSLEPNEQFF. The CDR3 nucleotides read TGTGCCAGCAGCTTATCGCTGGAACCCAATGAGCAGTTCTTC.

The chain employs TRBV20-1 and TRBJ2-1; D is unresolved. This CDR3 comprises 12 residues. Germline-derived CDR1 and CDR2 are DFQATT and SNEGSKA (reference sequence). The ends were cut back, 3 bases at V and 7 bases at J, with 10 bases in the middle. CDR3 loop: CSASTIMNEQFF. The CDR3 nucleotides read TGCAGTGCTAGTACTATTATGAATGAGCAGTTCTTC.

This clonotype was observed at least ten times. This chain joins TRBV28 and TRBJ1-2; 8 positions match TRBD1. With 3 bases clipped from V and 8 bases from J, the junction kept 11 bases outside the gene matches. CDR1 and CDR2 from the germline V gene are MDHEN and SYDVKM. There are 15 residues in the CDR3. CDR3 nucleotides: TGTGCCAGCAGTTTCTCTGGACAGGGTGTCGGAGGCTACACCTTC. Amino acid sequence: CASSFSGQGVGGYTF.

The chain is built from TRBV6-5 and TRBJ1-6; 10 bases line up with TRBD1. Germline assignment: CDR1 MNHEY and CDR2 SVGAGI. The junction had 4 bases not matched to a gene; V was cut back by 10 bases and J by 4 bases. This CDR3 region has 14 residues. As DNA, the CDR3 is TGTGCCATTTCGGACAGGGGGTATAATTCACCCCTCCACTTT. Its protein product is CAISDRGYNSPLHF.

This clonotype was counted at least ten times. For the CDR3, the DNA is TGTGCCAGCCGGGGACAGAAGGTCGGTCAGCCCCAGCATTTT. The encoded protein is CASRGQKVGQPQHF. The chain uses TRBV28 and TRBJ1-5; 7 bases fit TRBD1. CDR3 size: 14 residues. CDR1 is MDHEN and CDR2 is SYDVKM in the germline V gene. The J segment lost 6 bases and the V segment lost 8 bases, leaving 10 bases of the junction unmatched.

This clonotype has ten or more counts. The CDR3, as DNA: TGTGCCAGCAGTTCCCAGCGGGGGCGCACAGATACGCAGTATTTT. Encoded protein: CASSSQRGRTDTQYF. This chain uses TRBV6-5 with TRBJ2-3; 8 bases are shared with TRBD2. V was pared by 4 bases and J by 1 base, with 4 bases of the junction left unmatched. CDR1 is MNHEY, CDR2 SVGAGI, per germline. The length of the CDR3 is 15 residues.

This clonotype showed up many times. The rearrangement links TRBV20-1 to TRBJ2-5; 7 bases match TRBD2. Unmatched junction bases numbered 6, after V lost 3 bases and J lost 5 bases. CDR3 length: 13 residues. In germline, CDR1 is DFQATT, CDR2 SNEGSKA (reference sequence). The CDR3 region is CSARTSQRETQYF. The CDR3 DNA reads TGCAGTGCTAGGACTAGCCAGAGGGAGACCCAGTACTTC.

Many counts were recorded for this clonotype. CDR3 residues: CASGEEGRGYTF. CDR3 coding DNA: TGTGCCAGCGGCGAGGAGGGGAGGGGCTACACCTTC. The chain uses TRBV7-9 and TRBJ1-2; perhaps TRBD1 as D (5 bases). CDR3 length: 12 residues. The ends were cut back, 8 bases at V and 8 bases at J, with 15 bases in the middle. Germline assignment: CDR1 SEHNR and CDR2 FQNEAQ (reference sequence).

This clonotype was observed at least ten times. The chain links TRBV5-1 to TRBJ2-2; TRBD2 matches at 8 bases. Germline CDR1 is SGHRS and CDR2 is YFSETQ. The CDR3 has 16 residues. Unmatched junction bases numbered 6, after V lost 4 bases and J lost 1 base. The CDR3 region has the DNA TGCGCCAGCAGCGTGCGGACTAGCAGGAACACCGGGGAGCTGTTTTTT. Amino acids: CASSVRTSRNTGELFF.

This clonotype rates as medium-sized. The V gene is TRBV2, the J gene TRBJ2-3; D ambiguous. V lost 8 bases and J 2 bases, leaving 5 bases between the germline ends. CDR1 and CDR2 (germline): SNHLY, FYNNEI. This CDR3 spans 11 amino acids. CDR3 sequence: CASGITDTQYF. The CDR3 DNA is TGTGCCAGCGGGATCACAGATACGCAGTATTTT.

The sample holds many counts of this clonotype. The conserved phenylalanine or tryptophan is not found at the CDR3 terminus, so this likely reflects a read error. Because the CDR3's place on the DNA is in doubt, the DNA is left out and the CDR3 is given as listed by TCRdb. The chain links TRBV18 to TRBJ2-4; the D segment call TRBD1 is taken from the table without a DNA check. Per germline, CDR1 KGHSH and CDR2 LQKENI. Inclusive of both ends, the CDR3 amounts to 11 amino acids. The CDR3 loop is CASSRFDGASP.

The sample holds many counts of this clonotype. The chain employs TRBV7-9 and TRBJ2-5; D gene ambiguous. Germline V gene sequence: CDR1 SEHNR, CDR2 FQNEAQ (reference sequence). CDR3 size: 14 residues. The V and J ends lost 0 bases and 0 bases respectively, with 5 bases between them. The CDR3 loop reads CASSLAGNQETQYF. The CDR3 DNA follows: TGTGCCAGCAGCTTAGCTGGGAACCAAGAGACCCAGTACTTC.

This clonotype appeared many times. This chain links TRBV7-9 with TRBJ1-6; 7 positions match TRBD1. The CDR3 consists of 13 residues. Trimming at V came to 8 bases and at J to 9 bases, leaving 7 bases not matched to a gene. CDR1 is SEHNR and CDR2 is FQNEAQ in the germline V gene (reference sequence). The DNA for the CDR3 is TGTGCCAGCTGCGACAGGGCTGGTTCACCCCTCCACTTT. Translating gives CASCDRAGSPLHF.

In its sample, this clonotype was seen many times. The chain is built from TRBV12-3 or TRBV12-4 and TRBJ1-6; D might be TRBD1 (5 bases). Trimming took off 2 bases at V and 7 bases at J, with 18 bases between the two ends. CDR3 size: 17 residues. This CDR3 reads CASSLPQGSKRNSPLHF. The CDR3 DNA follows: TGTGCCAGCAGTTTACCTCAGGGAAGCAAGAGAAATTCACCCCTCCACTTT.

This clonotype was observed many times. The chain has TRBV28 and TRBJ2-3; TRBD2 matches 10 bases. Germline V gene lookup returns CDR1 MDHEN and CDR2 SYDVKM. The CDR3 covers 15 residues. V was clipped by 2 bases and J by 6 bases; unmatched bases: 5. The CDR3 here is CASSLSLAGVDTQYF. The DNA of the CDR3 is TGTGCCAGCAGTTTAAGTCTAGCGGGAGTGGATACGCAGTATTTT.

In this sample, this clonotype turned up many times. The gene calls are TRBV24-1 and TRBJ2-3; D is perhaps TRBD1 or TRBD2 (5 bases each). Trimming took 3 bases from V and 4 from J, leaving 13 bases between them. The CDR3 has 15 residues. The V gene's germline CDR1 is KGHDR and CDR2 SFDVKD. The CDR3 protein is CATSDGPWGPDTQYF. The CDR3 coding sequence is TGTGCCACCAGTGATGGTCCATGGGGACCAGATACGCAGTATTTT.

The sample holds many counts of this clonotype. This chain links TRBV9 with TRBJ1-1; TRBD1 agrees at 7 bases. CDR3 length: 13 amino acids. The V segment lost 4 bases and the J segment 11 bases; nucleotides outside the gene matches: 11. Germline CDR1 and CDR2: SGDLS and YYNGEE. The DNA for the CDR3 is TGTGCCAGCAGCCTAACAGGGGTACAAGCGGCTTTCTTT. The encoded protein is CASSLTGVQAAFF.

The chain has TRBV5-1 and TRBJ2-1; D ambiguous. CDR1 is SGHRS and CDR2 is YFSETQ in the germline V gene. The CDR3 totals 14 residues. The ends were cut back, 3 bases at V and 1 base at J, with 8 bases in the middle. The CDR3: CASSSHLSYNEQFF. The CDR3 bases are TGCGCCAGCAGCTCCCACTTGTCCTACAATGAGCAGTTCTTC.

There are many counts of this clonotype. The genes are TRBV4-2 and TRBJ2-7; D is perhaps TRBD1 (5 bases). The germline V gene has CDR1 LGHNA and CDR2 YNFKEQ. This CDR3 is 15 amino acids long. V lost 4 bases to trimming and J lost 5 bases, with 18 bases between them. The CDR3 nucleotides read TGTGCCAGCAGCCGCCAGGGCTTGGGGAAGCACGAGCAGTACTTC. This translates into CASSRQGLGKHEQYF.

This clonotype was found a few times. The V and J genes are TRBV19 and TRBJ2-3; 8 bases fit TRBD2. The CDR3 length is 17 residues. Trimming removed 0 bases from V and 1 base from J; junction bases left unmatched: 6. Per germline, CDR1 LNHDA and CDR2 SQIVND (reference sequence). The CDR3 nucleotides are TGTGCCAGTAGTATAGACCTAGCGGGCCCTGGCACAGATACGCAGTATTTT. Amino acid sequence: CASSIDLAGPGTDTQYF.

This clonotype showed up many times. In DNA, the CDR3 is TGTGCCAGCAGCCAAGGACGGGGAGCCGGGGCCAACGTCCTGACTTTC. This sequence encodes CASSQGRGAGANVLTF. This chain links TRBV4-2 with TRBJ2-6; D might be TRBD2 (5 bases). Germline CDR1 LGHNA, CDR2 YNFKEQ. CDR3 size: 16 residues. V lost 1 base and J 4 bases, leaving 11 bases between the germline ends.

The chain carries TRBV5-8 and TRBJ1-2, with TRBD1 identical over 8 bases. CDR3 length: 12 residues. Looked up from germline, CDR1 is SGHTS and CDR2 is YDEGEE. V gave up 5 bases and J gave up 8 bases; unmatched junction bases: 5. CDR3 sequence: CASRRTGWGYTF. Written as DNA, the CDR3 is TGTGCCAGCAGGAGGACAGGGTGGGGCTACACCTTC.

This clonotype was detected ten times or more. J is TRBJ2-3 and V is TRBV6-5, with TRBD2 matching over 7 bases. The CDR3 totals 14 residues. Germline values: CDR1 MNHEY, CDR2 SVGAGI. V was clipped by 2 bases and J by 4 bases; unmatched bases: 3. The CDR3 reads CASSYAGRADTQYF. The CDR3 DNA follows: TGTGCCAGCAGTTACGCGGGGAGGGCAGATACGCAGTATTTT.

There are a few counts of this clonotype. The CDR3 DNA follows: TGTGCCAGCAGTTTACAGGGGCCCTACGAGCAGTACTTC. This gives the protein CASSLQGPYEQYF. This chain uses TRBV27 with TRBJ2-7, with D possibly matching TRBD1 (6 bases). CDR3 length: 13 residues. Per germline, CDR1 MNHEY and CDR2 SMNVEV (reference sequence). V was clipped by 2 bases and J by 2 bases, with 7 bases between them.

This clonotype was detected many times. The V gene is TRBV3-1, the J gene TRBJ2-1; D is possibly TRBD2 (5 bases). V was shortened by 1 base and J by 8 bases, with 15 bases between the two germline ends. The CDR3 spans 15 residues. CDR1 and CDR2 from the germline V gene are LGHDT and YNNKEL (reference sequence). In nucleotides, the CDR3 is TGTGCCAGCAGCCAAGGCAGAGGGCCTTGGGATGAGCAGTTCTTC. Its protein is CASSQGRGPWDEQFF.

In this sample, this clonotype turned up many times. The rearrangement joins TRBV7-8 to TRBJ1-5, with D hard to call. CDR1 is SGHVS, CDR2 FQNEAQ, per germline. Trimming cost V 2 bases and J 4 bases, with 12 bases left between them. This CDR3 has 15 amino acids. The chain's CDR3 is CASSLTRTANQPQHF. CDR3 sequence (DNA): TGTGCCAGCAGCTTAACTAGGACGGCGAATCAGCCCCAGCATTTT.

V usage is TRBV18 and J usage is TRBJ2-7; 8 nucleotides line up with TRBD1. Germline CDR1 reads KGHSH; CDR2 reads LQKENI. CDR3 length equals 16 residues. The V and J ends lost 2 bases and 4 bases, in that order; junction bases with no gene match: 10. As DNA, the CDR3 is TGTGCCAGCTCACCAGAGAAAAACAGGGGGTTGTACGAGCAGTACTTC. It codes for CASSPEKNRGLYEQYF.